This T cell receptor beta chain stems from a study of human T cells and chemical hapten exposure. This clonotype was seen a handful of times. Its antigen is unidentified. Documented time point: pre-sensitization, week 0. This sample's treatment: therapeutic diphenylcyclopropenone sensitization with weekly scalp DPC. The V end was cut by 6 bases, the J end by 2 bases, with 13 bases between. CDR1 and CDR2 (germline): DFQATT, SNEGSKA (reference sequence). The CDR3 length is 13 residues. The study used a library that attached unique molecular identifiers to individual cDNA molecules. TCRdb used MiXCR to reprocess the RACE reads, holding one entry per CDR3 protein. This sample has under 300,000 distinct CDR3 sequences, with 7.7% found just once. Study-wide findings and caveats: Following DPC sensitization, TCRs present above 1 in 1000 frequency showed no change.

The V call is TRBV20-1, the J call TRBJ1-2; possible D gene TRBD1, 6 bases. The sample here was whole blood, taken in connection with sensitization to the hapten diphenylcyclopropenone (DPC). The TCR originated in a man aged 18 to 30 with alopecia areata. Some clones in this sample may be carry-over from other donors' samples. The CDR3 reads CSAPRTENYGYTF. CDR3 DNA: TGCAGTGCCCCGCGGACAGAGAACTATGGCTACACCTTC.